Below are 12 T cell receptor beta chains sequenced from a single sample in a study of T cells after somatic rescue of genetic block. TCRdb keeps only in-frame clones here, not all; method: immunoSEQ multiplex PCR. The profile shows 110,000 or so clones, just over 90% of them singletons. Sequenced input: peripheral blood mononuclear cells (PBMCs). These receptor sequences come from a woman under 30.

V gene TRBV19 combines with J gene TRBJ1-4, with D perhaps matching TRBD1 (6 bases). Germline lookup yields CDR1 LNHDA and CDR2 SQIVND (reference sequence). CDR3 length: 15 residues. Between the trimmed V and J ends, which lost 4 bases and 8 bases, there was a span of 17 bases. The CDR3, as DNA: TGTGCCAGTAGTACTGACAGGAGCTCTGGGGAAAAACTGTTTTTT. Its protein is CASSTDRSSGEKLFF. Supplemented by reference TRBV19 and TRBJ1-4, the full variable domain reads DGGITQSPKYLFRKEGQNVTLSCEQNLNHDAMYWYRQDPGQGLRLIYYSQIVNDFQKGDIAEGYSVSREKKESFPLTVTSAQKNPTAFYLCASSTDRSSGEKLFFGSGTQLSVL.

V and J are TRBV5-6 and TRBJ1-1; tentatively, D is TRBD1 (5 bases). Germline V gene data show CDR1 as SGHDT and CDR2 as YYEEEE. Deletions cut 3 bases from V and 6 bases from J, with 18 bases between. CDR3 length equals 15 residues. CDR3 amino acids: CASSSPSEGRAEAFF. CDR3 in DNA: TGTGCCAGCAGCTCCCCCAGTGAGGGGAGGGCTGAAGCTTTCTTT.

CDR3 sequence reads: CASSLVSGNYGYTF. The CDR3 DNA follows: TGTGCCAGCAGCTTAGTGTCGGGGAACTATGGCTACACCTTC. The chain joins TRBV7-8 to TRBJ1-2; no clear D. With 1 base removed from V and 2 bases from J, the gap between germline ends came to 8 bases. This CDR3 is 14 amino acids long. Germline values: CDR1 SGHVS, CDR2 FQNEAQ.

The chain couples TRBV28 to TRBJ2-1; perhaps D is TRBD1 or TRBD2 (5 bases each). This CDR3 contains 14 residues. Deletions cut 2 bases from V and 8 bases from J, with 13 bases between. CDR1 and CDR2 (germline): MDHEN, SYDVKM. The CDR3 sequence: CASSLERGVDEQFF. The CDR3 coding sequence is TGTGCCAGCAGTTTAGAGAGGGGCGTCGATGAGCAGTTCTTC.

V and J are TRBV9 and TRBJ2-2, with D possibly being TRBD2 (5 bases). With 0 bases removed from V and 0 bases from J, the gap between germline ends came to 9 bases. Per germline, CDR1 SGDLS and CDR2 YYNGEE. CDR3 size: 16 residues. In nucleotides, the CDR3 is TGTGCCAGCAGCGTAGGGGAGCTTGCGAACACCGGGGAGCTGTTTTTT. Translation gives CASSVGELANTGELFF.

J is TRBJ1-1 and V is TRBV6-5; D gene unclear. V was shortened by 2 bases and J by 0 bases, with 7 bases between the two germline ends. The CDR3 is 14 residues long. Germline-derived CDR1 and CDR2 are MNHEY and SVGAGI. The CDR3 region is CASSYGTLNTEAFF. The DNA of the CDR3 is TGTGCCAGCAGTTACGGCACCCTGAACACTGAAGCTTTCTTT.

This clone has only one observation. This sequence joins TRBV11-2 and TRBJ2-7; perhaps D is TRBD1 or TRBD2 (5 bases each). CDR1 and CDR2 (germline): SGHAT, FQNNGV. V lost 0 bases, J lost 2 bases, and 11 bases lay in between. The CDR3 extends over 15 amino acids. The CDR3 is CASSLDPGTAYEQYF. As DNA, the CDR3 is TGTGCCAGCAGCTTAGATCCCGGGACCGCCTACGAGCAGTACTTC.

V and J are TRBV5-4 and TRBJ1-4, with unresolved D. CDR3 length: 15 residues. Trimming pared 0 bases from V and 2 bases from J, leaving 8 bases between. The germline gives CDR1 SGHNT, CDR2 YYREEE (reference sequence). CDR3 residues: CASSLVGSTNEKLFF. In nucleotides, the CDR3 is TGTGCCAGCAGCTTGGTGGGGTCTACTAATGAAAAACTGTTTTTT.

CDR3 region: CASSPAVPAEAFF. CDR3 bases: TGTGCCAGCAGCCCCGCAGTGCCCGCTGAAGCTTTCTTT. V and J are TRBV7-9 and TRBJ1-1, with D unresolved. Germline CDR1 reads SEHNR; CDR2 reads FQNEAQ (reference sequence). The CDR3 length is 13 residues. Deletions cut 5 bases from V and 6 bases from J, with 13 bases between.

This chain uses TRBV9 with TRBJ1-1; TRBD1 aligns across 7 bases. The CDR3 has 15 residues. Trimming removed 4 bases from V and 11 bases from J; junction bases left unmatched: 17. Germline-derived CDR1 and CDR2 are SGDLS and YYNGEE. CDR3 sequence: CASSPTGAPERDAFF. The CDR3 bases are TGTGCCAGCAGCCCAACAGGGGCACCTGAGAGGGACGCTTTCTTT.

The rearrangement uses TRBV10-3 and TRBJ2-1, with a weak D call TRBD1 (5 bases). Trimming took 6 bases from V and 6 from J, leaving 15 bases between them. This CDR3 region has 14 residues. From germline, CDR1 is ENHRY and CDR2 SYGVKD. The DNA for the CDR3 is TGTGCCATCAGGCAGGGTCGCCTTGCCAATGAGCAGTTCTTC. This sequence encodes CAIRQGRLANEQFF.

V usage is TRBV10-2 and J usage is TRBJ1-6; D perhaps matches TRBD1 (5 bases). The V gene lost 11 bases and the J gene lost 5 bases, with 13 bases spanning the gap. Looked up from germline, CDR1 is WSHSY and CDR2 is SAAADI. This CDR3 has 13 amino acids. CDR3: CAAPRGDNSPLHF. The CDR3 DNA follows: TGCGCCGCCCCTCGGGGGGATAATTCACCCCTCCACTTT.